These T cell receptor beta chains were read from a single sample in a study of blood T cell repertoires in COVID-19. Data came from immunoSEQ multiplex PCR; TCRdb stores just in-frame clones and leaves some out. The sample has around 270,000 clones; roughly 84% are singletons. Material: peripheral blood. The source of these receptors is a human donor with COVID-19, enrolled during active disease. The donor label of this sample is uncertain. CDR3s include the opening cysteine and the closing phenylalanine or tryptophan. The D gene is left open where the match is weak. Clone sizes are given selectively: once, few, many, or a class where the clone is expanded.

v_call: TRBV18; j_call: TRBJ2-7; clone_size: .; d_call: TRBD2; cdr3_nt: TGTGCCAGCTCCGCCCGAGATCCTAGCGGAAACTACGAGCAGTACTTC; cdr3_aa: CASSARDPSGNYEQYF
v_call: TRBV6-4; j_call: TRBJ2-1; clone_size: .; d_call: TRBD2; cdr3_nt: TGTGCCAGCAGCCGACTAGCGGGAGCTGACAATGAGCAGTTCTTC; cdr3_aa: CASSRLAGADNEQFF
v_call: TRBV5-6; j_call: TRBJ2-3; clone_size: .; d_call: TRBD2; cdr3_nt: TGTGCCAGCAGCACCTTTGGTCAGCGGGAGGTTTGGAATACGCAGTATTTT; cdr3_aa: CASSTFGQREVWNTQYF
v_call: TRBV29-1; j_call: TRBJ1-1; clone_size: .; d_call: .; cdr3_nt: TGCAGCGTTGGTCGCGGCGGGGAAGCTTTCTTT; cdr3_aa: CSVGRGGEAFF
v_call: TRBV9; j_call: TRBJ1-1; clone_size: .; d_call: .; cdr3_nt: TGTGCCAGCAGCGTAGGCAACTCGAACACTGAAGCTTTCTTT; cdr3_aa: CASSVGNSNTEAFF
v_call: TRBV29-1; j_call: TRBJ1-1; clone_size: .; d_call: .; cdr3_nt: TGCAGCGTTGAAGCTGGGGCCAAAGCTTTCTTT; cdr3_aa: CSVEAGAKAFF
v_call: TRBV10-2; j_call: TRBJ1-2; clone_size: few; d_call: .; cdr3_nt: TGCGCCAGCAGTGCAAGAATAGGGAGCTATGGCTACACCTTC; cdr3_aa: CASSARIGSYGYTF
v_call: TRBV9; j_call: TRBJ2-1; clone_size: .; d_call: TRBD2; cdr3_nt: TGTGCCAGCAGCGTAGCACTAGCGGGCTACAATGAGCAGTTCTTC; cdr3_aa: CASSVALAGYNEQFF
v_call: TRBV29-1; j_call: TRBJ2-2; clone_size: .; d_call: TRBD1; cdr3_nt: TGCAGCGGGGGGTACAGGGGTGGCACCGGGGAGCTGTTTTTT; cdr3_aa: CSGGYRGGTGELFF
v_call: TRBV19; j_call: TRBJ1-2; clone_size: .; d_call: .; cdr3_nt: TGTGCCAGTAGCTCCCCTCGGGGACTTGGGGGCTATGGCTACACCTTC; cdr3_aa: CASSSPRGLGGYGYTF
v_call: TRBV23-1; j_call: TRBJ1-4; clone_size: .; d_call: .; cdr3_nt: TGCGCCAGCAGTCAATGGCAGGGGCCGTCTAATGAAAAACTGTTTTTT; cdr3_aa: CASSQWQGPSNEKLFF
v_call: TRBV30; j_call: TRBJ1-5; clone_size: .; d_call: .; cdr3_nt: TGTGCCTGGAGTGGGGGCGCGAGGCAGCCCCAGCATTTT; cdr3_aa: CAWSGGARQPQHF
v_call: TRBV29-1; j_call: TRBJ1-4; clone_size: .; d_call: .; cdr3_nt: TGCAGCGGGGAGGGGGGCCCTAATGAAAAACTGTTTTTT; cdr3_aa: CSGEGGPNEKLFF
v_call: TRBV11-3; j_call: TRBJ2-3; clone_size: .; d_call: TRBD1; cdr3_nt: TGTGCCAGCAGCTTCGGACAGGCGACAGATACGCAGTATTTT; cdr3_aa: CASSFGQATDTQYF
v_call: TRBV6-2/TRBV6-3; j_call: TRBJ2-7; clone_size: .; d_call: TRBD2; cdr3_nt: TGTGCCAGCAGTTACTCGACCCGGGAGGGACGTTACGAGCAGTACTTC; cdr3_aa: CASSYSTREGRYEQYF
v_call: TRBV5-4; j_call: TRBJ2-1; clone_size: .; d_call: .; cdr3_nt: TGTGCCAGCACCTCAGGGGGGAGGACAGTTGCCCGCCAGCAGTTCTTC; cdr3_aa: CASTSGGRTVARQQFF
v_call: TRBV18; j_call: TRBJ2-7; clone_size: .; d_call: TRBD1; cdr3_nt: TGTGCCAGCTCACTTCAACAGGGGGCTGGCTACGAGCAGTACTTC; cdr3_aa: CASSLQQGAGYEQYF
v_call: TRBV9; j_call: TRBJ2-3; clone_size: .; d_call: .; cdr3_nt: TGTGCCAGCAGCGTAGTGCTCGGGGGTACAGATACGCAGTATTTT; cdr3_aa: CASSVVLGGTDTQYF
v_call: TRBV20-1; j_call: TRBJ1-5; clone_size: .; d_call: .; cdr3_nt: TGCAGTGCTAGTTTTTCAGGATCCCTTGCCGATAGCAATCAGCCCCAGCATTTT; cdr3_aa: CSASFSGSLADSNQPQHF
v_call: TRBV5-6; j_call: TRBJ1-2; clone_size: .; d_call: .; cdr3_nt: TGTGCCAGCAGCTTGGACAGGTTTAACTATGGCTACACCTTC; cdr3_aa: CASSLDRFNYGYTF
v_call: TRBV4-2; j_call: TRBJ2-1; clone_size: .; d_call: TRBD2; cdr3_nt: TGTGCCAGCAGCCAAGATAGCGGGAGCCACAATGAGCAGTTCTTC; cdr3_aa: CASSQDSGSHNEQFF
v_call: TRBV28; j_call: TRBJ1-2; clone_size: .; d_call: .; cdr3_nt: TGTGCCAGCAGTTTATGGGGGAGAAGAAGCTATGGCTACACCTTC; cdr3_aa: CASSLWGRRSYGYTF
v_call: TRBV11-2; j_call: TRBJ1-1; clone_size: .; d_call: TRBD1; cdr3_nt: TGTGCCAGCAGCTTTCAGACAGGGGGCACTGAAGCTTTCTTC; cdr3_aa: CASSFQTGGTEAFF
v_call: TRBV5-6; j_call: TRBJ1-1; clone_size: .; d_call: TRBD1; cdr3_nt: TGTGCCAGCAGCTTGGTGGGGGACAGATATGGGGATTTTCCTGAAGCTTTCTTT; cdr3_aa: CASSLVGDRYGDFPEAFF
v_call: TRBV5-1; j_call: TRBJ2-2; clone_size: .; d_call: TRBD2; cdr3_nt: TGCGCCAGCAGCTTGGAGCCTGGACTAGCGGTGAACACCGGGGAGCTGTTTTTT; cdr3_aa: CASSLEPGLAVNTGELFF
v_call: TRBV19; j_call: TRBJ1-2; clone_size: .; d_call: TRBD1; cdr3_nt: TGTGCCAGTAGTATAGTGGGACAGGGTTATGGCTACACCTTC; cdr3_aa: CASSIVGQGYGYTF
v_call: TRBV5-1; j_call: TRBJ1-1; clone_size: .; d_call: .; cdr3_nt: TGCGCCAGCAGCTTGTGGTCAGCCGGGGACACTGAAGCTTTCTTT; cdr3_aa: CASSLWSAGDTEAFF
v_call: TRBV27; j_call: TRBJ1-2; clone_size: .; d_call: TRBD1; cdr3_nt: TGTGCCAGCAGTTTCGACAGGGAGGTTCGCGGCTACACCTTC; cdr3_aa: CASSFDREVRGYTF
v_call: TRBV30; j_call: TRBJ1-4; clone_size: few; d_call: TRBD1; cdr3_nt: TGTGCCTGGAGTCACCCAAGGACAGGAGGAGGTGAAAAACTGTTTTTT; cdr3_aa: CAWSHPRTGGGEKLFF
v_call: TRBV10-3; j_call: TRBJ2-3; clone_size: .; d_call: TRBD1; cdr3_nt: TGTGCCACCGCCGGACAGGGGGCCGCAGATACGCAGTATTTT; cdr3_aa: CATAGQGAADTQYF
v_call: TRBV12-3/TRBV12-4; j_call: TRBJ1-2; clone_size: .; d_call: TRBD1; cdr3_nt: TGTGCCAGCAGTCCAGGGGGCTACTATGGCTACACCTTC; cdr3_aa: CASSPGGYYGYTF
v_call: TRBV5-1; j_call: TRBJ2-5; clone_size: .; d_call: TRBD1; cdr3_nt: TGCGCCAGCAGCTCCGCCGGGACAGGGGGCTTAGAGACCCAGTACTTC; cdr3_aa: CASSSAGTGGLETQYF
v_call: TRBV19; j_call: TRBJ1-5; clone_size: .; d_call: .; cdr3_nt: TGTGCCAGTAGTATCCCTCAATTGGGCCGGGAAAGGCCCCAGCATTTT; cdr3_aa: CASSIPQLGRERPQHF
v_call: TRBV18; j_call: TRBJ1-1; clone_size: .; d_call: .; cdr3_nt: TGTGCCAGCTCATCGGCGACAGGGAACACTGAAGCTTTCTTT; cdr3_aa: CASSSATGNTEAFF
v_call: TRBV5-1; j_call: TRBJ2-3; clone_size: .; d_call: .; cdr3_nt: TGCGCCAGCAATCTCGGTGACAGAACAGATACGCAGTATTTT; cdr3_aa: CASNLGDRTDTQYF
v_call: TRBV19; j_call: TRBJ2-1; clone_size: .; d_call: TRBD1; cdr3_nt: TGTGCCAGTAGTAAGTCGACAGGGGCGCTTAATGAGCAGTTCTTC; cdr3_aa: CASSKSTGALNEQFF
v_call: TRBV29-1; j_call: TRBJ1-2; clone_size: .; d_call: .; cdr3_nt: TGCAGCGTTGAAGACCCGGGAGACAACTATGGCTACACCTTC; cdr3_aa: CSVEDPGDNYGYTF
v_call: TRBV19; j_call: TRBJ2-1; clone_size: once; d_call: TRBD1; cdr3_nt: TGTGCCAGTAGTCCCAGGACAGGGGGCGCGGGCAATGAGCAGTTCTTC; cdr3_aa: CASSPRTGGAGNEQFF
v_call: TRBV3-1/TRBV3-2; j_call: TRBJ1-1; clone_size: .; d_call: .; cdr3_nt: TGTGCCAGCAGCCAAGTGGCAGGGCAGGGGAACACTGAAGCTTTCTTT; cdr3_aa: CASSQVAGQGNTEAFF
v_call: TRBV7-8; j_call: TRBJ1-1; clone_size: .; d_call: .; cdr3_nt: TGTGCCAGCAGCTTTTTGACGGGACACCCGGGTGGTGAAGCTTTCTTT; cdr3_aa: CASSFLTGHPGGEAFF
v_call: TRBV2; j_call: TRBJ2-5; clone_size: .; d_call: .; cdr3_nt: TGTGCCAGCAGTGTGGGGCGGGAGACCCAGTACTTC; cdr3_aa: CASSVGRETQYF
v_call: TRBV28; j_call: TRBJ1-2; clone_size: .; d_call: .; cdr3_nt: TGTGCCAGCTATCTGTATGGCTACACCTTC; cdr3_aa: CASYLYGYTF
v_call: TRBV19; j_call: TRBJ1-5; clone_size: .; d_call: .; cdr3_nt: TGTGCCAGTAGTATGAACGGTGCGAATAGCAATCAGCCCCAGCATTTT; cdr3_aa: CASSMNGANSNQPQHF
v_call: TRBV7-2; j_call: TRBJ2-1; clone_size: .; d_call: TRBD2; cdr3_nt: TGTGCCAGCAGCTTATTAGCGGGAGGAACCTACAATGAGCAGTTCTTC; cdr3_aa: CASSLLAGGTYNEQFF
v_call: TRBV4-2; j_call: TRBJ1-6; clone_size: .; d_call: .; cdr3_nt: TGTGCCAGCAGCCAAGTCCTCCAGGTCGATAATTCACCCCTCCACTTT; cdr3_aa: CASSQVLQVDNSPLHF
v_call: TRBV19; j_call: TRBJ1-3; clone_size: .; d_call: TRBD1; cdr3_nt: TGTGCCAGTACCGCCAGGACAGGGCAGAGCTCTGGAAACACCATATATTTT; cdr3_aa: CASTARTGQSSGNTIYF
v_call: TRBV2; j_call: TRBJ2-1; clone_size: .; d_call: .; cdr3_nt: TGTGCCAGCAGTGCTTCCACAGGGAGGCAGTTCTTC; cdr3_aa: CASSASTGRQFF
v_call: TRBV28; j_call: TRBJ2-7; clone_size: few; d_call: TRBD1; cdr3_nt: TGTGCCAGCAGCCCCCCCGGACAGGGGGCCTACGAGCAGTACTTC; cdr3_aa: CASSPPGQGAYEQYF
v_call: TRBV29-1; j_call: TRBJ1-1; clone_size: few; d_call: .; cdr3_nt: TGCAGCGGGGAGGGGGGACAGAACACTGAAGCTTTCTTT; cdr3_aa: CSGEGGQNTEAFF
v_call: TRBV6-1; j_call: TRBJ2-1; clone_size: .; d_call: .; cdr3_nt: TGTGCCAGCAGTGGGACAGACAGACTCTCCTACAATGAGCAGTTCTTC; cdr3_aa: CASSGTDRLSYNEQFF
v_call: TRBV5-6; j_call: TRBJ2-2; clone_size: .; d_call: .; cdr3_nt: TGTGCCAGCAGCTGGGGCACGAACACCGGGGAGCTGTTTTTT; cdr3_aa: CASSWGTNTGELFF
v_call: TRBV10-2; j_call: TRBJ1-4; clone_size: .; d_call: .; cdr3_nt: TGCGCCAGCAGTGGATTTCTCGGACAGCAGGAAAAACTGTTTTTT; cdr3_aa: CASSGFLGQQEKLFF
v_call: TRBV3-1/TRBV3-2; j_call: TRBJ1-2; clone_size: .; d_call: .; cdr3_nt: TGTGCCAGCAGCCAAGATATCCAACAGAACTATGGCTACACCTTC; cdr3_aa: CASSQDIQQNYGYTF
v_call: TRBV7-9; j_call: TRBJ1-4; clone_size: .; d_call: TRBD1; cdr3_nt: TGTGCCAGCAGCTTAGGACAGGGCTGGGGAAAACTGTTTTTT; cdr3_aa: CASSLGQGWGKLFF